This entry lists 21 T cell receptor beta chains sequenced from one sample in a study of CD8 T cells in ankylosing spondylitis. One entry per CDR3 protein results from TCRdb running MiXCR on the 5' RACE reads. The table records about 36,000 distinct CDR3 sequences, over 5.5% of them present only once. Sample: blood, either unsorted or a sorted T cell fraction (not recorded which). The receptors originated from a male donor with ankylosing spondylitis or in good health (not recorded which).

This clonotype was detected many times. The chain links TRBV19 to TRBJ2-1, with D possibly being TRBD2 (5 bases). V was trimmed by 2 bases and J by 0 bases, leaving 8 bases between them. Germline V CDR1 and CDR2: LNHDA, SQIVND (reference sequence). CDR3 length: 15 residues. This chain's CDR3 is CASSISSFSYNEQFF. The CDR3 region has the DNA TGTGCCAGTAGTATATCTAGCTTCTCCTACAATGAGCAGTTCTTC.

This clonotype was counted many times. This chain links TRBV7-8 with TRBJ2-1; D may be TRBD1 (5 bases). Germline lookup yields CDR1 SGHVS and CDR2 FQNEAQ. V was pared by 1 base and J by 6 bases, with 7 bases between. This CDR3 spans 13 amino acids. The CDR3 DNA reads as TGTGCCAGCAGCTTAGACAGGCGCAATGAGCAGTTCTTC. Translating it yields CASSLDRRNEQFF.

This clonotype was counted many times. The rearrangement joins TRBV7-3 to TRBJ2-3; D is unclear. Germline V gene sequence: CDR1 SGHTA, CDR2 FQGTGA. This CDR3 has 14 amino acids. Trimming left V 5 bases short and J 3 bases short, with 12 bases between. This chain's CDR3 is CASSPNIRTDTQYF. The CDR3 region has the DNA TGTGCCAGCAGCCCCAACATCCGAACAGATACGCAGTATTTT. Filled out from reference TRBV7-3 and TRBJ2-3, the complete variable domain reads GAGVSQTPSNKVTEKGKYVELRCDPISGHTALYWYRQSLGQGPEFLIYFQGTGAADDSGLPNDRFFAVRPEGSVSTLKIQRTERGDSAVYLCASSPNIRTDTQYFGPGTRLTVL.

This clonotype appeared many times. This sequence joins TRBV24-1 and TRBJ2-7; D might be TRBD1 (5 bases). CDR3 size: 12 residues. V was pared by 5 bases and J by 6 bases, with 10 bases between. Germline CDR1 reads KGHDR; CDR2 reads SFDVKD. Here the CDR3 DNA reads TGTGCCACCAGTGGGCAGGGTGGCGAGCAGTACTTC. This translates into CATSGQGGEQYF.

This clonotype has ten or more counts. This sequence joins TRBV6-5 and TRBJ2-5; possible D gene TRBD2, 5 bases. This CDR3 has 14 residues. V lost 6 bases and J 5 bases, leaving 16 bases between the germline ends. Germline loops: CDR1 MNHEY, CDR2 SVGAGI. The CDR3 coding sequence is TGTGCCAGCAGCTACACTAGTCTGGGGGAGACCCAGTACTTC. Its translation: CASSYTSLGETQYF.

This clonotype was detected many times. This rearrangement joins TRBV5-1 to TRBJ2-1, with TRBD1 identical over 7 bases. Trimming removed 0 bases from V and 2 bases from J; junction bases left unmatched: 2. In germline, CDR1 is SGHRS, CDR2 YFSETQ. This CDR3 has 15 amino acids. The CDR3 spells CASSLEGAPYNEQFF. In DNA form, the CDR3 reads TGCGCCAGCAGCTTGGAGGGGGCCCCCTACAATGAGCAGTTCTTC.

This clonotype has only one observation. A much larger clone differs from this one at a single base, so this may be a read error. CDR3 sequence reads: CASSFSQQPQHF. For the CDR3, the DNA is TGTGCCAGCAGCTTTAGTCAACAGCCCCAGCATTTT. This rearrangement joins TRBV5-6 to TRBJ1-5; D is unresolved. CDR3 length: 12 amino acids. Trimming cost V 2 bases and J 7 bases, with 7 bases left between them. Germline-derived CDR1 and CDR2 are SGHDT and YYEEEE.

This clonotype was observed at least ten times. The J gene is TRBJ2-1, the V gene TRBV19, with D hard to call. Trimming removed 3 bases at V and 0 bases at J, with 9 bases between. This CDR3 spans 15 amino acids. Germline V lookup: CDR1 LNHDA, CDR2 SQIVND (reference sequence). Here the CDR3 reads CASSMGRSSYNEQFF. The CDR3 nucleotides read TGTGCCAGTAGTATGGGCCGGTCCTCCTACAATGAGCAGTTCTTC.

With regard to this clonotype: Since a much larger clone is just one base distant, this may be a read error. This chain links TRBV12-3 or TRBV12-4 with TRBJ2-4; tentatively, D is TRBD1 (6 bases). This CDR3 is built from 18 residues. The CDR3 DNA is TGTACCATCAGTTTAAGGGGAACAGGGTATGAGGCCAAAAACATTCAGTACTTC. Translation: CTISLRGTGYEAKNIQYF.

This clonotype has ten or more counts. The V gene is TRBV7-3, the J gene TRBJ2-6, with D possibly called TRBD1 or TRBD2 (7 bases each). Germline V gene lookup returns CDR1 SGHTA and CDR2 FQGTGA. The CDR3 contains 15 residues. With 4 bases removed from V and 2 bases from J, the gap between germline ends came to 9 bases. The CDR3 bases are TGTGCCAGCAGCTCAGGGGGGGCTGGGGCCAACGTCCTGACTTTC. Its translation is CASSSGGAGANVLTF.

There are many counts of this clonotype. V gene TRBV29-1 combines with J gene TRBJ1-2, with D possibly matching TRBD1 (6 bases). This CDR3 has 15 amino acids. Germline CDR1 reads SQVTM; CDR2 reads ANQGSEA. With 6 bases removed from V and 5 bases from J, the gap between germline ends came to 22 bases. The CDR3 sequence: CSVDSPGAPFYGYTF. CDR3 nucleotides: TGCAGCGTCGACTCGCCAGGGGCACCCTTTTATGGCTACACCTTC.

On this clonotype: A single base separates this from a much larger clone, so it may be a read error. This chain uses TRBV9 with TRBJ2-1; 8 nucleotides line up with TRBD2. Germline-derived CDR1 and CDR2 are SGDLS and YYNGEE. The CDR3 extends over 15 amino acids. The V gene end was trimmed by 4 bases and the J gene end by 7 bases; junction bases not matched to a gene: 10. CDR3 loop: CASSSQREPMNEQFF. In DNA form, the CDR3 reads TGTGCCAGCAGCTCACAGCGGGAGCCAATGAATGAGCAGTTCTTC.

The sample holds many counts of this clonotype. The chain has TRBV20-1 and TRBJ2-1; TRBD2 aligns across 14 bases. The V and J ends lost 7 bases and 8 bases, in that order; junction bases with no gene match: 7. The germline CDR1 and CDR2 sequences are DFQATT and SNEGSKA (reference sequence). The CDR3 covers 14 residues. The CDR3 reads CSVETSGGADEQFF. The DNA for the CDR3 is TGCAGTGTTGAGACTAGCGGGGGGGCAGATGAGCAGTTCTTC.

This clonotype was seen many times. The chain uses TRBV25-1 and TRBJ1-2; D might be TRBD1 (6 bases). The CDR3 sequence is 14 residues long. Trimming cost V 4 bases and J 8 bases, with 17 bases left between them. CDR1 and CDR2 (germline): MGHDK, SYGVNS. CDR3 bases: TGTGCCAGCAGTGCTGCTCAGGGGAGGCAAGGCTACACCTTC. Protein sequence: CASSAAQGRQGYTF.

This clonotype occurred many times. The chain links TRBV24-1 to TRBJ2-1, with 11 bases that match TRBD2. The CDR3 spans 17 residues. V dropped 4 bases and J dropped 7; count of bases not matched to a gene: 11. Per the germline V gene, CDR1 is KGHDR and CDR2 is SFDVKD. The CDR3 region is CATSERASGRTTNEQFF. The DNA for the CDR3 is TGTGCCACCAGTGAACGAGCTAGCGGGAGGACGACGAATGAGCAGTTCTTC.

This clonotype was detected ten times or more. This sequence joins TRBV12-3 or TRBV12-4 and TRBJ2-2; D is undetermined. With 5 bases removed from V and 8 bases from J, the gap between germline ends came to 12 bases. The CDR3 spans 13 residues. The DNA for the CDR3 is TGTGCCAGCAGTGAAAGGGTAGGAGGGGAGCTGTTTTTT. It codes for CASSERVGGELFF.

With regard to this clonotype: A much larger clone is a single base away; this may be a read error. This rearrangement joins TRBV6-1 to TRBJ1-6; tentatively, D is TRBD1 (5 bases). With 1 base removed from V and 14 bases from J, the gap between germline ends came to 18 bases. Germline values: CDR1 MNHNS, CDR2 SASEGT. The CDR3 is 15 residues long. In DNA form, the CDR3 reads TGTGCCAGCAGTGAAGGGCCGGGTGAGGGGATAACCCTCCACTTT. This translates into CASSEGPGEGITLHF.

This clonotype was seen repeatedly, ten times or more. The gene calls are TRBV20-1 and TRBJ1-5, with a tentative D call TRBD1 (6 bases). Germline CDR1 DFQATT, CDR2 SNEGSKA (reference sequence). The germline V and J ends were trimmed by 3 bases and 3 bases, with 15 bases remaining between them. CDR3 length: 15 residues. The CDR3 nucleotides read TGCAGTGCTAGCACTTCAGGGGTCCCCAATCAGCCCCAGCATTTT. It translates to CSASTSGVPNQPQHF.

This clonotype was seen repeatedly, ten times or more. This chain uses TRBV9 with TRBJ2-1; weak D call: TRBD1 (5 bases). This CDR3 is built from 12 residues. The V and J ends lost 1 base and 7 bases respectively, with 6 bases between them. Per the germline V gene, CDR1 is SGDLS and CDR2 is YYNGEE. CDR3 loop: CASSVNRNEQFF. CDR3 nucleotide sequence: TGTGCCAGCAGCGTAAACAGGAATGAGCAGTTCTTC.

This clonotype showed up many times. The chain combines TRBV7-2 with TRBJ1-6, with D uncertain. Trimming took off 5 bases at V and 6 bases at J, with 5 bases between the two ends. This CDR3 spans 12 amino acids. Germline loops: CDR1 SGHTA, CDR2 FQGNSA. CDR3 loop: CASSQPNSPLHF. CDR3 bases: TGTGCCAGCAGCCAGCCTAATTCACCCCTCCACTTT.

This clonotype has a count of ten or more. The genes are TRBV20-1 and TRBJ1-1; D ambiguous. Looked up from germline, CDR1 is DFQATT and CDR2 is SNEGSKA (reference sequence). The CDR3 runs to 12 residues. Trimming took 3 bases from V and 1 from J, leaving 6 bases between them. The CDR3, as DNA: TGCAGTGCTAGCGTTGGGAACACTGAAGCTTTCTTT. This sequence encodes CSASVGNTEAFF.